This note documents a single T cell receptor (beta chain) sequence. This sample was taken from a study of early T cells in non-severe SARS-CoV-2 infection. As part of library construction, unique molecular identifiers were attached to individual cDNA molecules. TCRdb re-derived calls from the 5' RACE reads in MiXCR, one entry per CDR3 protein. This table holds tens of thousands of distinct CDR3 sequences, less than 15% found once. Trimming took off 3 bases at V and 6 bases at J, with 14 bases between the two ends. The CDR3 covers 14 residues. Germline loops: CDR1 GTSNPN, CDR2 SVGIG (reference sequence).

The clonotype comes from an adult who was a healthcare worker with PCR-confirmed SARS-CoV-2 infection or an uninfected control (not recorded which). The material sequenced was whole blood, taken at baseline. The gene calls are TRBV30 and TRBJ2-2; D unclear. In DNA, the CDR3 is TGTGCCTGGAGGGCCGGACCATTTGCCGGGGAGCTGTTTTTT. Amino acids: CAWRAGPFAGELFF.